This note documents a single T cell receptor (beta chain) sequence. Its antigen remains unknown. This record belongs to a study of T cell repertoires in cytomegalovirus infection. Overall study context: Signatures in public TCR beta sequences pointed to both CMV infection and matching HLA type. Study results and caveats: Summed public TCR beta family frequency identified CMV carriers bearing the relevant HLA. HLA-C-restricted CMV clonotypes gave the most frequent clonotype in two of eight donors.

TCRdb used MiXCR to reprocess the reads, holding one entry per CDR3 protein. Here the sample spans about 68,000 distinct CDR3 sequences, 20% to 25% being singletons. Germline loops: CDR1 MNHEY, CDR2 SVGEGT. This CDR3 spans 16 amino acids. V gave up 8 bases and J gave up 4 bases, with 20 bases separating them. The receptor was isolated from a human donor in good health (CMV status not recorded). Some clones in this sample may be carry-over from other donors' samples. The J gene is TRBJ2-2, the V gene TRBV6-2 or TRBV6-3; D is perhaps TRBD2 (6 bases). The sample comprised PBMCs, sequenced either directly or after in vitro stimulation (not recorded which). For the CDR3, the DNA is TGTGCCAGCGCCCCCTCCATCGAGCGGGCCACCGGGGAGCTGTTTTTT. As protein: CASAPSIERATGELFF.